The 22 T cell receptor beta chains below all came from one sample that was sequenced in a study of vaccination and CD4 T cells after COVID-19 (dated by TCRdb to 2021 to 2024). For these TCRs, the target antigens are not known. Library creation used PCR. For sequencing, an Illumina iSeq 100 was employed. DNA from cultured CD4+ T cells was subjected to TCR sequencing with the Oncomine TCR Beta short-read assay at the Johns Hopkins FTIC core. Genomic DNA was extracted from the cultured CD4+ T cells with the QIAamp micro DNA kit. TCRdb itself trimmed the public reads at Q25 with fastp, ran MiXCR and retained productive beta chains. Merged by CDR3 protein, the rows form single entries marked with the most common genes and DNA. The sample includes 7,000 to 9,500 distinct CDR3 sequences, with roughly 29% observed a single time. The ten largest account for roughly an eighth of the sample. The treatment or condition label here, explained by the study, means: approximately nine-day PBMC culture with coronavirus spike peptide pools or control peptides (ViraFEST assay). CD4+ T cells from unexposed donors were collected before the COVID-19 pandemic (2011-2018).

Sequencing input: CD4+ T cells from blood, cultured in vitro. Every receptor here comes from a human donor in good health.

In DNA, the CDR3 is TGTGCCAGCTCTGGGGGGTATGGCTACACCTTC. Its translation is CASSGGYGYTF. V is TRBV6-1 and J is TRBJ1-2; a weak D match, TRBD1 (5 bases). The CDR3 length is 11 residues. Germline CDR1 and CDR2: MNHNS and SASEGT. V lost 8 bases, J lost 5 bases, and 9 bases lay in between.

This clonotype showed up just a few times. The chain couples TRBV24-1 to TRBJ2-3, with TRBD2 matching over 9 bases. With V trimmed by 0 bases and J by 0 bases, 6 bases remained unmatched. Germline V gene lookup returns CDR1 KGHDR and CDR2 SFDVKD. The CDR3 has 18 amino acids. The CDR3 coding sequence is TGTGCCACCAGTGATTTGCCCGGACTAGCGATTAGCACAGATACGCAGTATTTT. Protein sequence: CATSDLPGLAISTDTQYF.

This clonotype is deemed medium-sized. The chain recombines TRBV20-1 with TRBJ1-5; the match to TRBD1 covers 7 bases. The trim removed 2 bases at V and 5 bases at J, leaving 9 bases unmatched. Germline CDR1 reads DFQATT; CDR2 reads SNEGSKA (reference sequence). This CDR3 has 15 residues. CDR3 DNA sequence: TGCAGTGCTAGACGATCGACAGGGACCGATCAGCCCCAGCATTTT. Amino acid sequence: CSARRSTGTDQPQHF.

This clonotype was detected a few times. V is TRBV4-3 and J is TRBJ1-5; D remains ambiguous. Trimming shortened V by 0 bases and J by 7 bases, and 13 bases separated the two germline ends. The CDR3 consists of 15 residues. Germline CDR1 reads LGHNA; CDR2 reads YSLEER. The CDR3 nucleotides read TGCGCCAGCAGCCAAGAGGTTGAGGGTGAACAGCCCCAGCATTTT. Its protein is CASSQEVEGEQPQHF.

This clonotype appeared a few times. CDR3 region: CSAREDGNTEAFF. The CDR3 DNA follows: TGCAGTGCTAGGGAAGACGGGAACACTGAAGCTTTCTTT. The V gene is TRBV20-1, the J gene TRBJ1-1; no clear D. Germline V gene lookup returns CDR1 DFQATT and CDR2 SNEGSKA (reference sequence). The length of the CDR3 is 13 residues. Trimming pared 3 bases from V and 1 base from J, leaving 9 bases between.

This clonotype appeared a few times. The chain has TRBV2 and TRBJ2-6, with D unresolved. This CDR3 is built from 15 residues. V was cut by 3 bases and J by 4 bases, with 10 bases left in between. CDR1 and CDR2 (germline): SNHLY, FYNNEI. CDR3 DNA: TGTGCCAGCAGTGACTGGGTGTCCGGGGCCAACGTCCTGACTTTC. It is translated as CASSDWVSGANVLTF.

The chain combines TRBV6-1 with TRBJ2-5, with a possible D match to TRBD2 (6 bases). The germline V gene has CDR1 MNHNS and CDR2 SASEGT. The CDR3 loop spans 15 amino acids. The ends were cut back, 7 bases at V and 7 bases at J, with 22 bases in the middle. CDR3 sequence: CASTPRRGFHGTQYF. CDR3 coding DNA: TGTGCCAGCACCCCCAGGCGGGGCTTCCACGGGACCCAGTACTTC.

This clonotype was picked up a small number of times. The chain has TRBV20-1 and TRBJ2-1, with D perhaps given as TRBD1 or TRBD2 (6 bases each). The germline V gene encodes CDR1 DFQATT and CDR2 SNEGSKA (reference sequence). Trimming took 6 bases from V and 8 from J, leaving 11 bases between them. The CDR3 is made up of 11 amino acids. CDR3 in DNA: TGCAGTGCCGAGGGGGGCGATGAGCAGTTCTTC. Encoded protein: CSAEGGDEQFF.

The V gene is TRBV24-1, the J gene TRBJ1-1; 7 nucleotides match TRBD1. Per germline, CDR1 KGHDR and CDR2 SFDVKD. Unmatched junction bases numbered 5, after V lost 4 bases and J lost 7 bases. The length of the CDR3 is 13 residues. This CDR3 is CATSDPDRDEAFF. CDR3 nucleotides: TGTGCCACCAGTGACCCCGACAGGGATGAAGCTTTCTTT.

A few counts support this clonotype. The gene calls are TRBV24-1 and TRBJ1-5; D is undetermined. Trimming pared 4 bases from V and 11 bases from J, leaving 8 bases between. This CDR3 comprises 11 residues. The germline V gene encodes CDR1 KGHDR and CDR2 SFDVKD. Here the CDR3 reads CATSDGLSQHF. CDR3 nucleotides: TGTGCCACCAGTGACGGTCTGTCCCAGCATTTT.

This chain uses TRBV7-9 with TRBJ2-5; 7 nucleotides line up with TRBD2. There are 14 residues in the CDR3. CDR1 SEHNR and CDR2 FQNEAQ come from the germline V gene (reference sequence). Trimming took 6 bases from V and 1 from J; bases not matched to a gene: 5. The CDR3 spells CASSPGGFQETQYF. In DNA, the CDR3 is TGTGCCAGCAGTCCCGGGGGGTTCCAAGAGACCCAGTACTTC.

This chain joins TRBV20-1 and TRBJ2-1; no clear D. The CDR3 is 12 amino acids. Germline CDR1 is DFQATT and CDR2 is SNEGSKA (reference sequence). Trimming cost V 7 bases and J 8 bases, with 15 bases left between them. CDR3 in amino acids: CSGRFVGHEQFF. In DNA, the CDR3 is TGCAGTGGCAGGTTCGTGGGTCATGAGCAGTTCTTC.

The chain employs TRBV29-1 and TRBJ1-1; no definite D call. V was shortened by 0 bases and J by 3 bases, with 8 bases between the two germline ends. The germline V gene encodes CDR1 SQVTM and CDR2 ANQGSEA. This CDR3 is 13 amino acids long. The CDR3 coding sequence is TGCAGCGTTGAAGACTCGGGGTACACTGAAGCTTTCTTT. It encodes CSVEDSGYTEAFF.

The CDR3 DNA reads as TGCAGTGCTAGAGATTTGGCGACAGGGGTTTGGGAGCAGTACTTC. It translates to CSARDLATGVWEQYF. The rearrangement joins TRBV20-1 to TRBJ2-7; 8 positions agree with TRBD1. The CDR3 contains 15 residues. V trimming: 0 bases; J trimming: 7 bases; junction bases outside the gene matches: 11. In germline, CDR1 is DFQATT, CDR2 SNEGSKA (reference sequence).

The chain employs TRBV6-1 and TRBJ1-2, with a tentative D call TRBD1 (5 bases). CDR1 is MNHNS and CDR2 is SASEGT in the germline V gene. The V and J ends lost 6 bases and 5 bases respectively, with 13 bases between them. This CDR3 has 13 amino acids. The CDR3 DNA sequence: TGTGCCAGCAGAGTCGACAGAGATTATGGCTACACCTTC. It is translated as CASRVDRDYGYTF.

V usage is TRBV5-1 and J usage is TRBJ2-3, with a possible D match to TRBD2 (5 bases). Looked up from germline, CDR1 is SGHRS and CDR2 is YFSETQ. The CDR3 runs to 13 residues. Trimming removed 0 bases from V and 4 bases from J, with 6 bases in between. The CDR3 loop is CASSLGGPDTQYF. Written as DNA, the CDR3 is TGCGCCAGCAGCTTGGGAGGGCCAGATACGCAGTATTTT.

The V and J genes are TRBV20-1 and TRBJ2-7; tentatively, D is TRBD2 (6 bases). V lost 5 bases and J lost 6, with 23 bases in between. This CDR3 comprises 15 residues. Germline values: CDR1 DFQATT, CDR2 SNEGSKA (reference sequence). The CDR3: CSAHYRLGSGGEQYF. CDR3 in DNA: TGCAGTGCTCATTACCGCTTGGGTAGCGGTGGCGAGCAGTACTTC.

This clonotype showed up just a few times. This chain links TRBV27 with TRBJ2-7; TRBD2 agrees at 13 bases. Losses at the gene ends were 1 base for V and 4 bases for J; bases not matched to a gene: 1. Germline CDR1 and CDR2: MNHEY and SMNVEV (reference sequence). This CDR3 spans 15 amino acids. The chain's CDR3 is CASSLLGLAGYEQYF. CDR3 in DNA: TGTGCCAGCAGTTTATTGGGACTAGCGGGGTACGAGCAGTACTTC.

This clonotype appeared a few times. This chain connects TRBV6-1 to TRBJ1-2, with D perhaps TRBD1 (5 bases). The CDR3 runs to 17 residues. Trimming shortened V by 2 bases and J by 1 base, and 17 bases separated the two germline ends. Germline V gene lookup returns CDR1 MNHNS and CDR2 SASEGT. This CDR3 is CASSEKGQGRINYGYTF. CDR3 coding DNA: TGTGCCAGCAGTGAAAAGGGGCAGGGACGGATTAACTATGGCTACACCTTC.

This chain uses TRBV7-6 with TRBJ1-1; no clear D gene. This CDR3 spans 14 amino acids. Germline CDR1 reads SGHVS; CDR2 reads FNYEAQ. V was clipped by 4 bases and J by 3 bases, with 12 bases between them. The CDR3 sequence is CASSSTFRDTEAFF. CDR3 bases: TGTGCCAGCAGCTCCACTTTTAGGGACACTGAAGCTTTCTTT.

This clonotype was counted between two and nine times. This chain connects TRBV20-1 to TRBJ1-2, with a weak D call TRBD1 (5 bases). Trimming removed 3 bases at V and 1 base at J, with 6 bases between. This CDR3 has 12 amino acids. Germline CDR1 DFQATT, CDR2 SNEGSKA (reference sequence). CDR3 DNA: TGCAGTGCTAGGACAGTTAACTATGGCTACACCTTC. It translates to CSARTVNYGYTF.

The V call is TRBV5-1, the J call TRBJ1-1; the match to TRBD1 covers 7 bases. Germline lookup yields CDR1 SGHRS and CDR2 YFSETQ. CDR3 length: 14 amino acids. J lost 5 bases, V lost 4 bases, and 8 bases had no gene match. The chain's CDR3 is CASSIGTGETEAFF. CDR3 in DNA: TGCGCCAGCAGCATTGGAACAGGGGAGACTGAAGCTTTCTTT.